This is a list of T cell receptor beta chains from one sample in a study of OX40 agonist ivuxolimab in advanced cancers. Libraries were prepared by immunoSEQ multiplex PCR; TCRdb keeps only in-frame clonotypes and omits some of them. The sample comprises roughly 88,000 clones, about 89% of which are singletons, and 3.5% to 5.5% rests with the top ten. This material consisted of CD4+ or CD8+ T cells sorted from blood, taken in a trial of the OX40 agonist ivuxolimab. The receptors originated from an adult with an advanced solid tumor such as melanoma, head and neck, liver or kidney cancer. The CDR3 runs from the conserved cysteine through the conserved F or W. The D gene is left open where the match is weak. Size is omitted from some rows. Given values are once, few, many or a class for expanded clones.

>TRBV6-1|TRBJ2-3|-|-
CASMGTDTQYF
TGTGCCAGTATGGGCACAGATACGCAGTATTTT
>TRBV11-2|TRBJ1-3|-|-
CASSLIPGDSGNTIYF
TGTGCCAGCAGCTTAATCCCCGGCGATTCTGGAAACACCATATATTTT
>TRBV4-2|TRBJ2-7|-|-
CASSPTTGTYEQYF
TGTGCCAGCAGCCCGACTACAGGGACGTACGAGCAGTACTTC
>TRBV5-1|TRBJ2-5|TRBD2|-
CASSQGTSGIETQYF
TGCGCCAGCAGCCAGGGGACTAGCGGCATAGAGACCCAGTACTTC
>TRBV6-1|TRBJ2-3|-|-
CASSEGLGIDDTQYF
TGTGCCAGCAGTGAAGGTCTCGGGATAGACGATACGCAGTATTTT
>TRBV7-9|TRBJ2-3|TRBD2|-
CASSQGPSGNPDTQYF
TGTGCCAGCAGCCAAGGGCCCAGCGGGAATCCAGATACGCAGTATTTT
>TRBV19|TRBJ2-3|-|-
CASSIGPYSTDTQYF
TGTGCCAGTAGTATAGGGCCCTATAGCACAGATACGCAGTATTTT
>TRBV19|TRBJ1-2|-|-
CASSTDPYNYGYTF
TGTGCCAGTAGTACGGACCCCTATAACTATGGCTACACCTTC
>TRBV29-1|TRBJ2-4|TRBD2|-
CSALRGLAGGAKNIQYF
TGCAGCGCCCTACGAGGACTAGCGGGAGGTGCCAAAAACATTCAGTACTTC
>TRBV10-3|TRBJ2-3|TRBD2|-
CAISEMLAGGLSTDTQYF
TGTGCCATCAGTGAGATGCTAGCGGGAGGCCTTAGCACAGATACGCAGTATTTT
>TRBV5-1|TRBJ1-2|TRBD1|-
CASSPSGQGADGYTF
TGCGCCAGCAGCCCGTCGGGACAGGGGGCTGATGGCTACACCTTC
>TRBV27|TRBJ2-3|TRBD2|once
CASSLFSGGPDTQYF
TGTGCCAGCAGTTTATTTTCGGGAGGGCCGGATACGCAGTATTTT
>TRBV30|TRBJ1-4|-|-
CAWSGTGATNEKLFF
TGTGCCTGGAGTGGCACAGGAGCAACTAATGAAAAACTGTTTTTT
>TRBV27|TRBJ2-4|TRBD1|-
CASSSRTGFAKNIQYF
TGTGCCAGCAGTTCCCGGACAGGGTTTGCCAAAAACATTCAGTACTTC
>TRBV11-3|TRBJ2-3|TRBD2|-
CASSFRTSGSGDTQYF
TGTGCCAGCAGCTTCCGGACTAGCGGGAGTGGGGATACGCAGTATTTT
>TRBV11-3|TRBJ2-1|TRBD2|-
CASSLRTSGRINEQFF
TGTGCCAGCAGCCTCAGGACTAGCGGGAGAATCAATGAGCAGTTCTTC
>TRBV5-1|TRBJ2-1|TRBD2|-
CASSLLTSGSSYNEQFF
TGCGCCAGCAGCTTGCTGACTAGCGGGAGCTCCTACAATGAGCAGTTCTTC
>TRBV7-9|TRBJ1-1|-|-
CASDWLGNTEAFF
TGTGCCAGCGATTGGTTAGGGAACACTGAAGCTTTCTTT
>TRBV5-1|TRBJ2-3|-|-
CASSSTGPDTQYF
TGCGCCAGCAGCAGCACAGGTCCAGATACGCAGTATTTT
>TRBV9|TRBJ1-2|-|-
CASSARGRRAGGYTF
TGTGCCAGCAGCGCGCGGGGGAGAAGGGCGGGAGGCTACACCTTC
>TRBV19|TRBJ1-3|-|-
CASSKTGGRSGNTIYF
TGTGCCAGTAGCAAGACAGGCGGCCGCTCTGGAAACACCATATATTTT
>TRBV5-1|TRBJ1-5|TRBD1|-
CASRMTGGWQPQHF
TGCGCCAGCAGAATGACAGGGGGCTGGCAGCCCCAGCATTTT
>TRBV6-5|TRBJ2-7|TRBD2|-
CATETSGSAYEQYF
TGTGCCACTGAGACTAGCGGGAGTGCCTACGAGCAGTACTTC
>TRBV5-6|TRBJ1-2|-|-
CASSWGPGTTNYGYTF
TGTGCCAGCAGCTGGGGACCCGGAACAACTAACTATGGCTACACCTTC
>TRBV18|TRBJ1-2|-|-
CASSPDPTNYGYTF
TGTGCCAGCTCACCGGACCCTACAAACTATGGCTACACCTTC
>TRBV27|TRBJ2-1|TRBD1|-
CASRKRDSINEQFF
TGTGCCAGCAGGAAACGGGACAGCATCAATGAGCAGTTCTTC
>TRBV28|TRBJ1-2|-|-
CASSLFRQGGTF
TGTGCCAGCAGTTTATTTCGGCAAGGAGGGACCTTC
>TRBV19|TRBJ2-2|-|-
CATGEGKSGELFF
TGTGCCACCGGAGAGGGGAAGTCCGGGGAGCTGTTTTTT
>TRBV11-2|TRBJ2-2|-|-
CASSLEGANTGELFF
TGTGCCAGCAGCTTAGAGGGAGCGAACACCGGGGAGCTGTTTTTT
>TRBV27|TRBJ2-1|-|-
CASSVLDGLMNEQFF
TGTGCCAGCAGTGTATTGGACGGGCTGATGAATGAGCAGTTCTTC
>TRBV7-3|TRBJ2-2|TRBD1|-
CASSLLGQGAGELFF
TGTGCCAGCAGCTTACTAGGACAGGGGGCCGGGGAGCTGTTTTTT
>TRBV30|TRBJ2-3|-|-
CAWSSTRRDPGTSPPYTQYF
TGTGCCTGGAGTTCCACTCGGAGGGACCCGGGGACTTCCCCCCCATATACGCAGTATTTT
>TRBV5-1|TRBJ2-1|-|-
CASSLSASHFNEQFF
TGCGCCAGCAGCTTGTCGGCTAGCCACTTCAATGAGCAGTTCTTC
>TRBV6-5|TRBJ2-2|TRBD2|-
CASTGREADTGELFF
TGTGCCAGCACGGGACGGGAGGCTGACACCGGGGAGCTGTTTTTT
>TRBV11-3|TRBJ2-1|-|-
CASSSSRTSEQFF
TGTGCCAGCAGCTCATCTCGTACTAGTGAGCAGTTCTTC
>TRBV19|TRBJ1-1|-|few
CASSKQGRTEAFF
TGTGCCAGTAGTAAACAGGGTCGTACTGAAGCTTTCTTT
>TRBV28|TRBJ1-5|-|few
CATHWGALQPQHF
TGTGCCACCCACTGGGGGGCGCTTCAGCCCCAGCATTTT
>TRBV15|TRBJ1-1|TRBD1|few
CATSRDPGTGNTEAFF
TGTGCCACCAGCAGAGATCCCGGGACAGGGAACACTGAAGCTTTCTTT
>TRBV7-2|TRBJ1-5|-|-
CASSLDIQPQHF
TGTGCCAGCAGCTTAGATATCCAGCCCCAGCATTTT
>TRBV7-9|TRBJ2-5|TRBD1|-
CASSFYRGGGQETQYF
TGTGCCAGCAGCTTTTACAGGGGTGGGGGCCAAGAGACCCAGTACTTC
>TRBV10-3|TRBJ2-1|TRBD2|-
CATLAGEKNEQFF
TGTGCCACACTAGCGGGAGAGAAAAATGAGCAGTTCTTC
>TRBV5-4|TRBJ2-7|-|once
CASSRRMGEQYF
TGTGCCAGCAGCAGACGGATGGGGGAGCAGTACTTC
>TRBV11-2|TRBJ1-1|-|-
CASSFRGVTEAFF
TGTGCCAGCAGCTTCAGGGGTGTCACTGAAGCTTTCTTT
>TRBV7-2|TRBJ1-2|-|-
CASSLSSGNYGYTF
TGTGCCAGCAGCTTAAGCTCGGGTAACTATGGCTACACCTTC
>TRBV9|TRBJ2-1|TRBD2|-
CASSVGGSGSLNEQFF
TGTGCCAGCAGCGTAGGAGGTAGCGGGAGTTTAAATGAGCAGTTCTTC
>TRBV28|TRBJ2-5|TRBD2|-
CASSPAGLEETQYF
TGTGCCAGCAGTCCCGCCGGACTAGAAGAGACCCAGTACTTC
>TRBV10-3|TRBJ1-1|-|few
CAIRGWDTEAFF
TGTGCCATCAGGGGTTGGGACACTGAAGCTTTCTTT
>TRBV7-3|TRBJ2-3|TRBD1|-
CASSPGQGWADTQYF
TGTGCCAGCAGCCCGGGACAGGGGTGGGCAGATACGCAGTATTTT
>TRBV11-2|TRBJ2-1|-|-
CASSLEGLAQSEQFF
TGTGCCAGCAGCTTAGAAGGGCTGGCGCAGAGTGAGCAGTTCTTC
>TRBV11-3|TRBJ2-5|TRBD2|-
CASSRTSGQETQYF
TGTGCCAGCAGCCGGACTAGCGGTCAAGAGACCCAGTACTTC
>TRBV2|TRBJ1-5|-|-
CASEGSQDIQPQHF
TGTGCCAGCGAAGGAAGTCAGGATATTCAGCCCCAGCATTTT